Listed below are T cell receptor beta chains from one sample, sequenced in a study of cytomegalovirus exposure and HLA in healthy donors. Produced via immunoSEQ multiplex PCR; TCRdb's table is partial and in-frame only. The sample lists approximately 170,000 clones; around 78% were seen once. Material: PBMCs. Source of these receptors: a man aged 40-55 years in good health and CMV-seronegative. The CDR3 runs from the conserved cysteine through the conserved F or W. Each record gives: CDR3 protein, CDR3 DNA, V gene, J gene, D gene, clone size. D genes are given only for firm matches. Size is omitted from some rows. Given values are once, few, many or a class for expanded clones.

CDR3 protein: CASSLGQRGTEAFF
CDR3 DNA: TGCGCCAGCAGCTTGGGACAAAGGGGCACTGAAGCTTTCTTT
V gene: TRBV5-1
J gene: TRBJ1-1
D gene: NA
clone size: NA

CDR3 protein: CASSKHNQPQHF
CDR3 DNA: TGTGCCAGCAGCAAGCACAATCAGCCCCAGCATTTT
V gene: TRBV7-9
J gene: TRBJ1-5
D gene: NA
clone size: NA

CDR3 protein: CASSHGGSEAFF
CDR3 DNA: TGTGCCAGCAGCCACGGGGGGAGTGAAGCTTTCTTT
V gene: TRBV7-2
J gene: TRBJ1-1
D gene: NA
clone size: few

CDR3 protein: CASSPTGSTGELFF
CDR3 DNA: TGCGCCAGCAGCCCGACAGGTTCGACCGGGGAGCTGTTTTTT
V gene: TRBV5-1
J gene: TRBJ2-2
D gene: NA
clone size: NA

CDR3 protein: CASSLLSSGSSYNEQFF
CDR3 DNA: TGTGCCAGCAGCTTATTGTCTAGCGGGAGCTCCTACAATGAGCAGTTCTTC
V gene: TRBV7-3
J gene: TRBJ2-1
D gene: TRBD2
clone size: NA

CDR3 protein: CASSLVIAGSYEQYF
CDR3 DNA: TGTGCCAGCAGCTTAGTAATAGCGGGGTCCTACGAGCAGTACTTC
V gene: TRBV7-6
J gene: TRBJ2-7
D gene: TRBD2
clone size: few

CDR3 protein: CASSIGNLYGYTF
CDR3 DNA: TGTGCCAGTAGCATCGGTAACCTCTATGGCTACACCTTC
V gene: TRBV19
J gene: TRBJ1-2
D gene: NA
clone size: NA

CDR3 protein: CASSLAGGAGELFF
CDR3 DNA: TGTGCCAGCAGCTTAGCGGGAGGGGCCGGGGAGCTGTTTTTT
V gene: TRBV11-3
J gene: TRBJ2-2
D gene: TRBD2
clone size: few

CDR3 protein: CASSAQLAQDTQYF
CDR3 DNA: TGTGCCAGCAGCGCCCAACTAGCTCAGGATACGCAGTATTTT
V gene: TRBV9
J gene: TRBJ2-3
D gene: NA
clone size: few

CDR3 protein: CASSFPRGSVTEAFF
CDR3 DNA: TGTGCCAGCAGTTTCCCCCGAGGGTCCGTTACTGAAGCTTTCTTT
V gene: TRBV6-6
J gene: TRBJ1-1
D gene: NA
clone size: NA

CDR3 protein: CASSLGVPGTEAFF
CDR3 DNA: TGTGCCAGCAGCTTAGGGGTTCCGGGAACTGAAGCTTTCTTT
V gene: TRBV7-2
J gene: TRBJ1-1
D gene: NA
clone size: NA

CDR3 protein: CSVVWDWTYEQYF
CDR3 DNA: TGCAGCGTTGTGTGGGACTGGACCTACGAGCAGTACTTC
V gene: TRBV29-1
J gene: TRBJ2-7
D gene: NA
clone size: NA

CDR3 protein: CASTRLAEDGELFF
CDR3 DNA: TGTGCCAGCACTAGACTAGCCGAAGATGGGGAGCTGTTTTTT
V gene: TRBV27
J gene: TRBJ2-2
D gene: TRBD2
clone size: NA

CDR3 protein: CASSPEGPGANGLTF
CDR3 DNA: TGTGCCAGCAGCCCGGAGGGACCCGGGGCCAACGGCCTGACTTTC
V gene: TRBV9
J gene: TRBJ2-6
D gene: NA
clone size: NA

CDR3 protein: CASSPLADRGYGYTF
CDR3 DNA: TGTGCCAGCAGTCCGCTAGCGGACAGGGGCTATGGCTACACCTTC
V gene: TRBV6-6
J gene: TRBJ1-2
D gene: TRBD1
clone size: NA

CDR3 protein: CASSLWANTEAFF
CDR3 DNA: TGTGCCAGCAGCTTATGGGCGAACACTGAAGCTTTCTTT
V gene: TRBV7-2
J gene: TRBJ1-1
D gene: NA
clone size: few

CDR3 protein: CASSLAVPGYEQYF
CDR3 DNA: TGTGCCAGCAGCCTAGCGGTCCCAGGGTACGAGCAGTACTTC
V gene: TRBV7-2
J gene: TRBJ2-7
D gene: TRBD2
clone size: NA

CDR3 protein: CATQGGLAGVGSQFF
CDR3 DNA: TGTGCCACCCAGGGTGGCCTAGCGGGAGTTGGGTCGCAGTTCTTC
V gene: TRBV19
J gene: TRBJ2-1
D gene: TRBD2
clone size: NA

CDR3 protein: CSSSYVAGVFLYNEQFF
CDR3 DNA: TGTTCCAGCAGCTACGTAGCGGGAGTTTTCTTATACAATGAGCAGTTCTTC
V gene: TRBV7-9
J gene: TRBJ2-1
D gene: TRBD2
clone size: NA

CDR3 protein: CASSLAVAANTEAFF
CDR3 DNA: TGCGCCAGCAGCTTGGCCGTAGCCGCTAACACTGAAGCTTTCTTT
V gene: TRBV5-1
J gene: TRBJ1-1
D gene: NA
clone size: few

CDR3 protein: CASSEESGRANEQFF
CDR3 DNA: TGTGCCAGCAGTGAAGAAAGCGGGAGGGCCAATGAGCAGTTCTTC
V gene: TRBV2
J gene: TRBJ2-1
D gene: TRBD2
clone size: NA

CDR3 protein: CAWNSQGGTDTQYF
CDR3 DNA: TGTGCCTGGAATAGTCAGGGGGGTACAGATACGCAGTATTTT
V gene: TRBV30
J gene: TRBJ2-3
D gene: NA
clone size: NA

CDR3 protein: CASSIQGLAGHEQYF
CDR3 DNA: TGTGCCAGCAGCATACAAGGACTAGCGGGCCACGAGCAGTACTTC
V gene: TRBV5-5
J gene: TRBJ2-7
D gene: TRBD2
clone size: few

CDR3 protein: CASSQDRGNGREQYF
CDR3 DNA: TGCGCCAGCAGCCAAGATCGTGGCAACGGGAGAGAGCAGTACTTC
V gene: TRBV4-1
J gene: TRBJ2-7
D gene: NA
clone size: NA

CDR3 protein: CASSGGSFTGELFF
CDR3 DNA: TGTGCCAGCAGTGGGGGCAGCTTCACCGGGGAGCTGTTTTTT
V gene: TRBV2
J gene: TRBJ2-2
D gene: NA
clone size: few

CDR3 protein: CASSVWAPPGEKLFF
CDR3 DNA: TGTGCCAGCTCAGTTTGGGCCCCACCCGGTGAAAAACTGTTTTTT
V gene: TRBV18
J gene: TRBJ1-4
D gene: NA
clone size: NA

CDR3 protein: CASSTGTTEAFF
CDR3 DNA: TGTGCCAGCAGTACAGGGACCACTGAAGCTTTCTTT
V gene: TRBV27
J gene: TRBJ1-1
D gene: NA
clone size: once

CDR3 protein: CASSYSQGAARAFF
CDR3 DNA: TGTGCCAGCAGTTACTCCCAGGGGGCAGCGCGAGCTTTCTTT
V gene: TRBV6-5
J gene: TRBJ1-1
D gene: TRBD1
clone size: NA

CDR3 protein: CARVAVSWGRAFF
CDR3 DNA: TGCGCCCGAGTGGCGGTCAGTTGGGGGCGAGCTTTCTTT
V gene: TRBV23-1
J gene: TRBJ1-1
D gene: NA
clone size: NA

CDR3 protein: CASSLSPGTDTQYF
CDR3 DNA: TGTGCCAGCAGCTTATCGCCGGGAACAGATACGCAGTATTTT
V gene: TRBV7-3
J gene: TRBJ2-3
D gene: NA
clone size: once

CDR3 protein: CASSLPGQENTEAFF
CDR3 DNA: TGCGCCAGCAGCTTACCGGGACAGGAGAACACTGAAGCTTTCTTT
V gene: TRBV5-1
J gene: TRBJ1-1
D gene: TRBD1
clone size: NA

CDR3 protein: CASSETVIYEQYF
CDR3 DNA: TGTGCCAGCAGTGAAACGGTTATCTACGAGCAGTACTTC
V gene: TRBV6-1
J gene: TRBJ2-7
D gene: NA
clone size: NA

CDR3 protein: CASSWFSESATNEKLFF
CDR3 DNA: TGTGCCAGCAGCTGGTTTTCCGAGAGTGCAACTAATGAAAAACTGTTTTTT
V gene: TRBV7-8
J gene: TRBJ1-4
D gene: NA
clone size: once